Listed below are T cell receptor beta chains from one sample, sequenced in a study of post-analysis software for immune sequencing data. TCRdb fed the PCR reads into MiXCR, producing one record per CDR3 protein. The table includes roughly 400,000 distinct CDR3 sequences, approximately 39% detected once. Sequencing was carried out using blood. All receptors come from a girl aged 2-10 years with multiple sclerosis. CDR3s leave out the opening cysteine and the closing phenylalanine or tryptophan.

J: TRBJ2-1
V: TRBV29-1
CDR3: SVLRPSYNEQF

J: TRBJ1-2
V: TRBV6-6
CDR3: ASSYRDCHYGYT

J: TRBJ1-1
V: TRBV7-9
CDR3: ASSRRAEAF

J: TRBJ2-1
V: TRBV6-2/TRBV6-3
CDR3: ASSYGREGPEQF

J: TRBJ2-7
V: TRBV7-2
CDR3: ASSPGLAPYEQY

J: TRBJ2-3
V: TRBV24-1
CDR3: ATSGYGTGETDTQY

J: TRBJ2-1
V: TRBV29-1
CDR3: SASRTSTNNEQF

J: TRBJ1-2
V: TRBV2
CDR3: ASSGQTANYGYT

J: TRBJ1-2
V: TRBV29-1
CDR3: SAAGQGSHGYT

J: TRBJ2-5
V: TRBV5-1
CDR3: ASSLMAGNQETQY

J: TRBJ2-5
V: TRBV28
CDR3: ASSWTWDVQEETQY

J: TRBJ1-4
V: TRBV6-5
CDR3: ASTRFRGNEKLF

J: TRBJ2-7
V: TRBV2
CDR3: ASSNSGTGVEQY

J: TRBJ2-1
V: TRBV12-3/TRBV12-4
CDR3: AGSNGPPRGSEKF

J: TRBJ1-4
V: TRBV5-1
CDR3: ASSLAGGGHEKLF

J: TRBJ2-1
V: TRBV5-1
CDR3: ASSFSGTSIDEQF

J: TRBJ2-5
V: TRBV5-1
CDR3: ASSRPGPGETQY

J: TRBJ2-7
V: TRBV27
CDR3: ASSLAHSYEQY

J: TRBJ2-7
V: TRBV29-1
CDR3: SAQGSSYEQY

J: NA
V: TRBV20-1
CDR3: SAREAGERYEQY

J: TRBJ2-7
V: TRBV2
CDR3: ASREDWSQPPSYEQY

J: TRBJ2-1
V: TRBV13
CDR3: ASSLRRSSYNEQF

J: TRBJ1-4
V: TRBV4-1
CDR3: ASSQLGLGREKLF

J: TRBJ2-1
V: TRBV20-1
CDR3: SASSAGGAYNEQF

J: TRBJ2-1
V: TRBV6-1
CDR3: ASSAGGLAGGRRSYNEQF

J: TRBJ2-7
V: TRBV29-1
CDR3: SVVSSAYEQY

J: TRBJ2-7
V: TRBV11-1
CDR3: ASSRWDTTYEQY

J: TRBJ2-7
V: TRBV29-1
CDR3: SVEAQGAEQY